The next 31 T cell receptor beta chains were all read from a single sample in a study of siplizumab effects on memory and regulatory T cells. The table came from immunoSEQ multiplex PCR; TCRdb's copy has only in-frame clones and leaves some out. Of approximately 70,000 clones listed, roughly 89% are singletons. The sample consisted of CD8+ T cells sorted from blood. These receptors all come from a human donor in good health.

This rearrangement joins TRBV5-1 to TRBJ2-7, with 7 bases matching TRBD1. CDR3 length equals 15 residues. CDR1 and CDR2 (germline): SGHRS, YFSETQ. The junction had 3 bases not matched to a gene; V was cut back by 0 bases and J by 0 bases. CDR3 amino acids: CASSLDPGGSYEQYF. CDR3 DNA: TGCGCCAGCAGCTTGGACCCAGGGGGCTCCTACGAGCAGTACTTC. Filled out from reference TRBV5-1 and TRBJ2-7, the complete variable domain reads KAGVTQTPRYLIKTRGQQVTLSCSPISGHRSVSWYQQTPGQGLQFLFEYFSETQRNKGNFPGRFSGRQFSNSRSEMNVSTLELGDSALYLCASSLDPGGSYEQYFGPGTRLTVT.

This clone was observed a handful of times. The chain is built from TRBV27 and TRBJ2-7, with 7 positions matching TRBD2. This CDR3 comprises 14 residues. With V trimmed by 7 bases and J by 6 bases, 12 bases remained unmatched. The V gene's germline CDR1 is MNHEY and CDR2 SMNVEV (reference sequence). CDR3: CASKRAGSPSEQYF. In DNA, the CDR3 is TGTGCCAGCAAGAGAGCGGGGTCCCCCAGCGAGCAGTACTTC.

V usage is TRBV15 and J usage is TRBJ2-1; 9 bases align to TRBD2. The trim removed 5 bases at V and 2 bases at J, leaving 4 bases unmatched. CDR3 length: 15 amino acids. Germline V gene data show CDR1 as LNHNV and CDR2 as YYDKDF (reference sequence). The CDR3 loop reads CATSFPSGTYNEQFF. The CDR3 coding sequence is TGTGCCACCAGCTTCCCTAGCGGGACCTACAATGAGCAGTTCTTC.

The chain recombines TRBV19 with TRBJ1-5, with D uncertain. CDR1 and CDR2 from the germline V gene are LNHDA and SQIVND (reference sequence). V was shortened by 3 bases and J by 3 bases, with 12 bases between the two germline ends. This CDR3 is built from 15 residues. The CDR3 region has the DNA TGTGCCAGTAGTATTTATAGTGATTCCAATCAGCCCCAGCATTTT. As protein: CASSIYSDSNQPQHF. Supplemented by reference TRBV19 and TRBJ1-5, the full variable domain reads DGGITQSPKYLFRKEGQNVTLSCEQNLNHDAMYWYRQDPGQGLRLIYYSQIVNDFQKGDIAEGYSVSREKKESFPLTVTSAQKNPTAFYLCASSIYSDSNQPQHFGDGTRLSIL.

Only one count was recorded for this clone. V gene TRBV27 combines with J gene TRBJ2-5; 7 bases align to TRBD1. The CDR3 consists of 14 residues. The germline V gene has CDR1 MNHEY and CDR2 SMNVEV (reference sequence). J lost 1 base, V lost 6 bases, and 5 bases had no gene match. CDR3 amino acids: CASSRGQSQETQYF. CDR3 bases: TGTGCCAGCAGCAGGGGACAGTCCCAAGAGACCCAGTACTTC.

This sequence joins TRBV2 and TRBJ2-7; D unclear. The CDR3 consists of 13 residues. Germline CDR1 reads SNHLY; CDR2 reads FYNNEI. The V end was cut by 9 bases, the J end by 6 bases, with 18 bases between. Written as DNA, the CDR3 is TGTGCCAGAGGGATAGGCCCCTCGGGCGAGCAGTACTTC. Protein product: CARGIGPSGEQYF.

The CDR3 is CASSIVLLNNSPLHF. The DNA of the CDR3 is TGTGCCAGTAGTATTGTTCTGCTGAACAATTCACCCCTCCACTTT. This chain links TRBV19 with TRBJ1-6; no clear D. The CDR3 runs to 15 residues. Looked up from germline, CDR1 is LNHDA and CDR2 is SQIVND (reference sequence). V was trimmed by 3 bases and J by 7 bases, leaving 13 bases between them.

The chain recombines TRBV15 with TRBJ1-6; D is possibly TRBD1 (6 bases). CDR3 length equals 13 residues. V was pared by 6 bases and J by 7 bases, with 10 bases between. Germline CDR1 reads LNHNV; CDR2 reads YYDKDF (reference sequence). The CDR3 DNA follows: TGTGCCACCAGGGACAGTGTAAATTCACCCCTCCACTTT. Its protein product is CATRDSVNSPLHF.

J is TRBJ1-2 and V is TRBV4-1; D remains ambiguous. The V end lost 1 base, the J end lost 3 bases, and 6 bases lay between the germline ends. Germline CDR1 MGHRA, CDR2 YSYEKL. There are 13 residues in the CDR3. The CDR3 sequence: CASSQASDYGYTF. The CDR3 nucleotides are TGCGCCAGCAGCCAAGCATCGGACTATGGCTACACCTTC.

This rearrangement joins TRBV21-1 to TRBJ2-1; the table's D call, TRBD2, has no DNA check behind it. TRBV21-1 is recorded as a pseudogene. CDR3 size: 20 residues. CDR3 residues: CASSKGSGGSGRHTYNEQFF. CDR3 DNA sequence: TGTGCCAGCAGCAAAGGATCGGGGGGTAGCGGGAGGCACACCTACAATGAGCAGTTCTTC.

The chain carries TRBV2 and TRBJ1-2; 7 bases line up with TRBD1. Per the germline V gene, CDR1 is SNHLY and CDR2 is FYNNEI. This CDR3 is 15 amino acids long. Trimming removed 3 bases from V and 4 bases from J; junction bases left unmatched: 8. Here the CDR3 reads CASSEFWDSSYGYTF. The CDR3 DNA reads TGTGCCAGCAGTGAGTTCTGGGACAGCTCCTATGGCTACACCTTC.

The J gene is TRBJ2-7, the V gene TRBV11-3; D uncertain. CDR1 SGHNT and CDR2 YENEEA come from the germline V gene. Trimming cost V 5 bases and J 3 bases, with 8 bases left between them. This CDR3 comprises 12 residues. The CDR3 bases are TGTGCCAGCAGCCTCCACAGCTACGAGCAGTACTTC. Protein product: CASSLHSYEQYF.

The rearrangement joins TRBV15 to TRBJ1-3; possible D gene TRBD1, 5 bases. Trimming cost V 4 bases and J 0 bases, with 16 bases left between them. The CDR3 contains 17 residues. The V gene's germline CDR1 is LNHNV and CDR2 YYDKDF (reference sequence). The CDR3: CATSTQRGSSSGNTIYF. CDR3 DNA: TGTGCCACCAGCACTCAGCGGGGGTCCAGCTCTGGAAACACCATATATTTT.

The chain uses TRBV6-5 and TRBJ2-1, with no clear D. V lost 3 bases, J lost 6 bases, and 15 bases lay in between. CDR3 length: 15 amino acids. Per germline, CDR1 MNHEY and CDR2 SVGAGI. The CDR3 nucleotides are TGTGCCAGCAGTTATGTCGGCGGAAATTTCAATGAGCAGTTCTTC. Its translation: CASSYVGGNFNEQFF.

This chain links TRBV19 with TRBJ2-7; D is unresolved. The CDR3 sequence is 13 residues long. The V gene lost 5 bases and the J gene lost 3 bases, with 11 bases spanning the gap. Germline lookup yields CDR1 LNHDA and CDR2 SQIVND (reference sequence). The CDR3 is CASSPADLYEQYF. The CDR3 DNA reads TGTGCCAGTAGTCCCGCGGACCTCTACGAGCAGTACTTC.

This clone was counted a single time. V usage is TRBV5-1 and J usage is TRBJ2-5; 9 nucleotides match TRBD1. CDR3 length: 14 amino acids. The V segment lost 3 bases and the J segment 5 bases; nucleotides outside the gene matches: 5. Germline lookup yields CDR1 SGHRS and CDR2 YFSETQ. This chain's CDR3 is CASSSDRGEETQYF. The CDR3 coding sequence is TGCGCCAGCAGCTCGGACAGGGGCGAGGAGACCCAGTACTTC.

The genes are TRBV27 and TRBJ2-6; 8 bases match TRBD1. CDR3 length: 18 amino acids. The germline gives CDR1 MNHEY, CDR2 SMNVEV (reference sequence). V shed 3 bases, J shed 0 bases, and the junction held 7 bases outside the gene matches. CDR3 nucleotides: TGTGCCAGCAGTTTTGACAGGGGACTGAGCTCTGGGGCCAACGTCCTGACTTTC. It specifies CASSFDRGLSSGANVLTF.

The chain joins TRBV5-1 to TRBJ1-6; tentatively, D is TRBD1 (6 bases). CDR1 SGHRS and CDR2 YFSETQ come from the germline V gene. The V end lost 4 bases, the J end lost 0 bases, and 11 bases lay between the germline ends. CDR3 length equals 16 residues. This chain's CDR3 is CASSRTESSYNSPLHF. The CDR3, as DNA: TGCGCCAGCAGCCGGACAGAGAGCTCCTATAATTCACCCCTCCACTTT.

The V gene is TRBV2, the J gene TRBJ2-7; 11 nucleotides align to TRBD2. V lost 5 bases and J lost 3; bases outside the gene matches: 6. The germline V gene has CDR1 SNHLY and CDR2 FYNNEI. The CDR3 consists of 15 residues. The CDR3 DNA reads TGTGCCAGCAGTCATGGGACTAGCGGTTACTACGAGCAGTACTTC. Encoded protein: CASSHGTSGYYEQYF.

This chain uses TRBV7-9 with TRBJ2-7; 7 bases match TRBD1. The CDR3 covers 13 residues. After removal of 8 bases from V and 2 bases from J, the junction contained 6 bases not matched to a gene. Germline V lookup: CDR1 SEHNR, CDR2 FQNEAQ (reference sequence). The CDR3 DNA reads as TGTGCCAGCGCCGGGACAGCGCCCTACGAGCAGTACTTC. Translated: CASAGTAPYEQYF.

This chain connects TRBV6-6 to TRBJ2-7; TRBD2 is a possible D gene (6 bases). CDR1 is MNHNY, CDR2 SVGAGI, per germline (reference sequence). V was trimmed by 4 bases and J by 4 bases, leaving 11 bases between them. The CDR3 spans 13 residues. This CDR3 is CASSWTTSYEQYF. The DNA of the CDR3 is TGTGCCAGCAGTTGGACTACTTCTTACGAGCAGTACTTC.

This sequence joins TRBV7-9 and TRBJ1-5; D gene ambiguous. The V end lost 4 bases, the J end lost 8 bases, and 15 bases lay between the germline ends. The CDR3 sequence is 14 residues long. CDR1 SEHNR and CDR2 FQNEAQ come from the germline V gene (reference sequence). CDR3 residues: CASSSTGSFEPQHF. The CDR3 bases are TGTGCCAGCAGCTCTACGGGTTCATTCGAGCCCCAGCATTTT.

This sequence joins TRBV9 and TRBJ2-2; 8 bases fit TRBD1. Germline V gene lookup returns CDR1 SGDLS and CDR2 YYNGEE. This CDR3 is built from 15 residues. The trim removed 4 bases at V and 3 bases at J, leaving 5 bases unmatched. CDR3 nucleotide sequence: TGTGCCAGCAGCACCCCGGACAGGGACACCGGGGAGCTGTTTTTT. It translates to CASSTPDRDTGELFF.

The CDR3 is CASSSAVYEQYF. CDR3 bases: TGTGCCAGCAGTTCTGCGGTCTACGAGCAGTACTTC. The chain uses TRBV6-5 and TRBJ2-7; D unresolved. The germline CDR1 and CDR2 sequences are MNHEY and SVGAGI. CDR3 length equals 12 residues. V was cut by 4 bases and J by 3 bases, with 7 bases left in between.

This CDR3 reads CASSVDGTGHYEQYF. The CDR3 bases are TGTGCCAGCAGCGTAGACGGGACAGGGCACTACGAGCAGTACTTC. The V call is TRBV9, the J call TRBJ2-7; 9 bases match TRBD1. Germline values: CDR1 SGDLS, CDR2 YYNGEE. The CDR3 is 15 residues long. The V and J ends lost 0 bases and 3 bases, in that order; junction bases with no gene match: 4.

The chain uses TRBV5-1 and TRBJ2-4, with D uncertain. The CDR3 has 13 amino acids. V was trimmed by 0 bases and J by 6 bases, leaving 7 bases between them. The germline V gene has CDR1 SGHRS and CDR2 YFSETQ. The CDR3 protein is CASSLGVGNIQYF. The CDR3 coding sequence is TGCGCCAGCAGCTTGGGGGTAGGAAACATTCAGTACTTC.

V is TRBV21-1 and J is TRBJ1-3; the table's D gene call, TRBD1, was not cross checked with the DNA. TRBV21-1 is a recognized pseudogene. CDR3 length equals 13 residues. CDR3 in amino acids: CASSRAVGNTIYF. The CDR3 nucleotides are TGTGCCAGCAGCAGGGCTGTTGGAAACACCATATATTTT.

This chain links TRBV4-1 with TRBJ2-5, with 7 bases matching TRBD2. V trimming: 6 bases; J trimming: 4 bases; junction bases outside the gene matches: 14. The CDR3 runs to 16 residues. Germline CDR1 and CDR2: MGHRA and YSYEKL. The CDR3 reads CASRPAAGGSLETQYF. DNA for the CDR3: TGCGCCAGCAGACCGGCCGCCGGCGGGAGCTTAGAGACCCAGTACTTC.

V usage is TRBV19 and J usage is TRBJ1-1; possible D gene TRBD1, 6 bases. This CDR3 spans 14 amino acids. The V end was cut by 3 bases, the J end by 2 bases, with 10 bases between. Germline V gives CDR1 LNHDA, CDR2 SQIVND (reference sequence). The CDR3 DNA is TGTGCCAGTAGTATGGGGGGGCCCAACACTGAAGCTTTCTTT. Encoded protein: CASSMGGPNTEAFF.

The J gene is TRBJ2-7, the V gene TRBV21-1; the D segment call TRBD1 is taken from the table without a DNA check. TRBV21-1 constitutes a pseudogene. This CDR3 spans 17 amino acids. CDR3 loop: CASSTKRTTGTPEEQYF. DNA of the CDR3: TGTGCCAGCAGCACTAAGCGCACGACAGGGACCCCGGAGGAGCAGTACTTC.

The V gene is TRBV10-2, the J gene TRBJ2-2; D call uncertain. Germline V lookup: CDR1 WSHSY, CDR2 SAAADI. The CDR3 runs to 13 residues. V gave up 7 bases and J gave up 7 bases, with 13 bases separating them. DNA of the CDR3: TGCGCCAGCAAAGATCGGCCCCACGGGGAGCTGTTTTTT. Protein product: CASKDRPHGELFF.